The 23 T cell receptor beta chains presented below share a single source sample, sequenced in a study of blood T cells in healthy people across ages. Using a J-beta primer mix together with a sample-barcoded 5' primer, a second PCR was run for about 7 to 12 cycles. TCRdb used MiXCR to reprocess the 5' RACE reads, holding one entry per CDR3 protein. The data contain fewer than 2 million distinct CDR3 sequences, about 39% of them singletons. Material: blood. The receptors here all came from a human donor in good health.

The V gene is TRBV7-2, the J gene TRBJ1-5, with a weak D call TRBD1 (5 bases). This CDR3 contains 16 residues. Germline lookup yields CDR1 SGHTA and CDR2 FQGNSA. V shed 2 bases and J shed 0 bases, with 11 bases lying between them. DNA of the CDR3: TGTGCCAGCAGCTTAAGGGGAGGGATTAGCAATCAGCCCCAGCATTTT. It yields the protein CASSLRGGISNQPQHF.

This chain connects TRBV12-5 to TRBJ2-1, with D maybe TRBD1 (6 bases). The V end was cut by 5 bases, the J end by 10 bases, with 12 bases between. In germline, CDR1 is LGHNT, CDR2 FRNRAP. There are 12 residues in the CDR3. CDR3 in amino acids: CASGKITGEQFF. The DNA of the CDR3 is TGTGCTAGTGGTAAAATTACAGGGGAGCAGTTCTTC.

A few counts support this clonotype. This chain connects TRBV6-2 or TRBV6-3 to TRBJ1-2, with no clear D. The germline V gene has CDR1 MNHEY and CDR2 SVGEGT. With 7 bases removed from V and 4 bases from J, the gap between germline ends came to 16 bases. The CDR3 has 14 amino acids. CDR3 protein: CASTHERTVYGYTF. The CDR3 nucleotides read TGTGCCAGCACCCACGAAAGGACGGTCTATGGCTACACCTTC.

This clonotype was seen ten or more times. The rearrangement links TRBV7-2 to TRBJ2-7; tentatively, D is TRBD1 (5 bases). The CDR3 is 14 amino acids. Germline assignment: CDR1 SGHTA and CDR2 FQGNSA. V shed 6 bases and J shed 3 bases, with 15 bases lying between them. This CDR3 reads CASSLSQGFYEQYF. The DNA for the CDR3 is TGTGCCAGCAGTTTAAGTCAGGGATTCTACGAGCAGTACTTC.

The chain couples TRBV20-1 to TRBJ2-7; maybe TRBD1 (5 bases). Trimming removed 0 bases at V and 2 bases at J, with 11 bases between. Germline loops: CDR1 DFQATT, CDR2 SNEGSKA (reference sequence). CDR3 size: 14 residues. CDR3 sequence reads: CSARDWRQPYEQYF. CDR3 DNA sequence: TGCAGTGCTAGAGATTGGAGACAGCCCTACGAGCAGTACTTC.

In this sample, this clonotype turned up a few times. The chain employs TRBV6-2 or TRBV6-3 and TRBJ2-3; TRBD2 matches at 7 bases. V was clipped by 2 bases and J by 1 base; unmatched bases: 9. From germline, CDR1 is MNHEY and CDR2 SVGEGT. The CDR3 loop spans 17 amino acids. Written as DNA, the CDR3 is TGTGCCAGCAGTTACAGACCTAGCGGACAAGGCACAGATACGCAGTATTTT. Amino acid sequence: CASSYRPSGQGTDTQYF.

This clonotype was found a few times. The rearrangement joins TRBV7-2 to TRBJ2-1; D call uncertain. This CDR3 spans 15 amino acids. The germline V gene encodes CDR1 SGHTA and CDR2 FQGNSA. V shed 5 bases and J shed 8 bases, with 19 bases lying between them. CDR3 DNA sequence: TGTGCCAGCAGCCAACACTGGACCTCCTTGGATGAGCAGTTCTTC. Translation gives CASSQHWTSLDEQFF. Filled out from reference TRBV7-2 and TRBJ2-1, the complete variable domain reads GAGVSQSPSNKVTEKGKDVELRCDPISGHTALYWYRQSLGQGLEFLIYFQGNSAPDKSGLPSDRFSAERTGGSVSTLTIQRTQQEDSAVYLCASSQHWTSLDEQFFGPGTRLTVL.

This chain connects TRBV28 to TRBJ1-2; 10 bases align to TRBD1. CDR3 length: 13 residues. Germline lookup yields CDR1 MDHEN and CDR2 SYDVKM. Trimming cost V 5 bases and J 6 bases; bases outside gene matches: 3. In DNA, the CDR3 is TGTGCCAGCAGTACGGACAGGGGGAATGGCTACACCTTC. Its translation: CASSTDRGNGYTF.

This clonotype was counted ten times or more. The V gene is TRBV9, the J gene TRBJ2-3; D not resolved. Deletions cut 0 bases from V and 5 bases from J, with 4 bases between. CDR1 and CDR2 from the germline V gene are SGDLS and YYNGEE. The CDR3 totals 12 residues. The CDR3 spells CASSVGGDTQYF. The CDR3 nucleotides read TGTGCCAGCAGCGTAGGGGGAGATACGCAGTATTTT.

This chain joins TRBV20-1 and TRBJ2-1; a weak D match, TRBD2 (5 bases). This CDR3 has 12 residues. The germline CDR1 and CDR2 sequences are DFQATT and SNEGSKA (reference sequence). Trimming stripped 2 bases from V and 6 bases from J, with 8 bases between. The CDR3 DNA is TGCAGTGCTAGACTAGCTCGCAATGAGCAGTTCTTC. It encodes CSARLARNEQFF.

This chain connects TRBV3-1 to TRBJ2-7; tentative D call: TRBD1 (7 bases). The V gene lost 4 bases and the J gene lost 5 bases, with 15 bases spanning the gap. The CDR3 runs 14 residues. Germline CDR1 is LGHDT and CDR2 is YNNKEL (reference sequence). The CDR3 sequence is CASSRNQGEDEQYF. The CDR3 nucleotides are TGTGCCAGCAGCCGGAATCAGGGGGAGGACGAGCAGTACTTC.

This clonotype was counted once. This chain joins TRBV7-3 and TRBJ2-7; D remains ambiguous. V was shortened by 1 base and J by 0 bases, with 19 bases between the two germline ends. This CDR3 spans 18 amino acids. Germline V lookup: CDR1 SGHTA, CDR2 FQGTGA. CDR3 sequence reads: CASSLSSQLALSSYEQYF. The CDR3 DNA follows: TGTGCCAGCAGCTTAAGTAGCCAGTTGGCCCTGAGCTCCTACGAGCAGTACTTC.

This rearrangement joins TRBV7-2 to TRBJ1-1; 7 bases line up with TRBD1. J gave up 1 base and V 1 base, and 9 bases lay outside the gene matches. The CDR3 totals 17 residues. Per germline, CDR1 SGHTA and CDR2 FQGNSA. The CDR3: CASSLVGRGGRNTEAFF. The CDR3 nucleotides are TGTGCCAGCAGCTTAGTAGGCAGGGGGGGCCGGAACACTGAAGCTTTCTTT.

V is TRBV2 and J is TRBJ1-5; the D gene is possibly TRBD1 (6 bases). The CDR3 length is 15 residues. CDR1 and CDR2 from the germline V gene are SNHLY and FYNNEI. V was trimmed by 1 base and J by 4 bases, leaving 11 bases between them. The CDR3 loop is CASSEGGQPNQPQHF. The CDR3 coding sequence is TGTGCCAGCAGTGAAGGAGGACAGCCAAATCAGCCCCAGCATTTT.

This rearrangement joins TRBV4-1 to TRBJ2-4, with TRBD2 matching over 8 bases. V shed 4 bases, J shed 10 bases, and the junction held 9 bases outside the gene matches. The CDR3 length is 14 residues. CDR1 is MGHRA, CDR2 YSYEKL, per germline. The CDR3 sequence: CASSLSPAGVIQYF. The CDR3 bases are TGCGCCAGCAGCCTCTCACCAGCGGGGGTTATTCAGTACTTC.

The V and J genes are TRBV9 and TRBJ1-1; TRBD1 matches 8 bases. The trim removed 6 bases at V and 1 base at J, leaving 5 bases unmatched. The germline V gene has CDR1 SGDLS and CDR2 YYNGEE. The CDR3 consists of 14 residues. The CDR3 DNA reads TGTGCCAGCACCATGACAGGGGAGAACACTGAAGCTTTCTTT. As protein: CASTMTGENTEAFF.

The chain links TRBV29-1 to TRBJ2-5; 10 positions match TRBD2. This CDR3 spans 14 amino acids. Germline CDR1 SQVTM, CDR2 ANQGSEA. With V trimmed by 3 bases and J by 4 bases, 5 bases remained unmatched. The CDR3 nucleotides are TGCAGCGTTGATAAGCGGGGGGGCGGAGAGACCCAGTACTTC. Its protein product is CSVDKRGGGETQYF.

This clonotype occurred many times. The chain uses TRBV4-3 and TRBJ2-1; D is uncertain. Germline values: CDR1 LGHNA, CDR2 YSLEER. V was clipped by 5 bases and J by 3 bases, with 8 bases between them. This CDR3 comprises 13 residues. CDR3 region: CASSERLYNEQFF. Written as DNA, the CDR3 is TGCGCCAGCAGCGAGCGCCTCTACAATGAGCAGTTCTTC.

A few counts support this clonotype. The chain carries TRBV29-1 and TRBJ2-1; the D gene is possibly TRBD1 (7 bases). The CDR3 is 13 amino acids. Germline CDR1 reads SQVTM; CDR2 reads ANQGSEA. Trimming took 6 bases from V and 10 from J, leaving 19 bases between them. The CDR3 nucleotides read TGCAGCGTGAGTCGGCAGGGGGGCGCAGAGCAGTTCTTC. This codes for CSVSRQGGAEQFF.

This clonotype was found a few times. The V and J genes are TRBV7-6 and TRBJ2-7; 8 bases are a match to TRBD2. The length of the CDR3 is 17 residues. Per germline, CDR1 SGHVS and CDR2 FNYEAQ. The trim removed 5 bases at V and 0 bases at J, leaving 12 bases unmatched. The CDR3 DNA is TGTGCCAGCAGCCTATTCGGCCGGGGGACTAGCTCCTACGAGCAGTACTTC. Translated: CASSLFGRGTSSYEQYF.

The genes are TRBV29-1 and TRBJ1-1; a weak D match, TRBD1 (6 bases). CDR1 SQVTM and CDR2 ANQGSEA come from the germline V gene. Trimming removed 6 bases at V and 5 bases at J, with 16 bases between. The length of the CDR3 is 13 residues. The chain's CDR3 is CSVAQGRTTEAFF. The CDR3 nucleotides read TGCAGCGTAGCACAGGGAAGAACGACTGAAGCTTTCTTT.

This chain links TRBV5-6 with TRBJ1-2; D remains ambiguous. The CDR3 is made up of 14 amino acids. Germline loops: CDR1 SGHDT, CDR2 YYEEEE. Trimming shortened V by 5 bases and J by 4 bases, and 15 bases separated the two germline ends. The chain's CDR3 is CASRPSSGPYGYTF. The CDR3 nucleotides read TGTGCCAGCAGACCCTCGAGTGGACCCTATGGCTACACCTTC.

This clonotype was detected a few times. The chain has TRBV12-3 or TRBV12-4 and TRBJ1-4; no clear D gene. The CDR3 loop spans 14 amino acids. The ends were cut back, 3 bases at V and 0 bases at J, with 5 bases in the middle. The CDR3 reads CASSFHSTNEKLFF. The CDR3 region has the DNA TGTGCCAGCAGTTTCCATTCAACTAATGAAAAACTGTTTTTT.